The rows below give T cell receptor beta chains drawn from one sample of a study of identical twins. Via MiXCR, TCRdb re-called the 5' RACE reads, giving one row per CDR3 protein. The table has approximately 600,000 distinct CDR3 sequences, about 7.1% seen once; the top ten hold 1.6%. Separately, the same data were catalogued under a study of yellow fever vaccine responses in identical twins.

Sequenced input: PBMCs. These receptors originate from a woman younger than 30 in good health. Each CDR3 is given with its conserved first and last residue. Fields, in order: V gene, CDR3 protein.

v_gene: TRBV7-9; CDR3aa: CASLNRDRVPNQPQHF
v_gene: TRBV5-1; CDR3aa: CASSLEGRGSGETQYF
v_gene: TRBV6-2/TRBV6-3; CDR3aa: CAGSWTSGGAGTGELFF
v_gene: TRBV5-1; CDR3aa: CASSNTLAGVRETQYF
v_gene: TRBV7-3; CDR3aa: CASSLEGWYGTDTQYF
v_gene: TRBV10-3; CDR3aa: CAISETGGPNTGELFF
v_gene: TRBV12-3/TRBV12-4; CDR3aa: CASRTEGEAFF
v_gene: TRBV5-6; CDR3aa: CASSLLGFGEDTQYF
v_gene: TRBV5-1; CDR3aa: CASSLVRGPSQETQYF
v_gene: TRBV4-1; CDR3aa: CASSQDYLAGNEQYF
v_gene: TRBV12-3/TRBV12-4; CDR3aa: CASGDRDYEQYF
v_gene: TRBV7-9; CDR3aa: CASSLGDRVSGELFF
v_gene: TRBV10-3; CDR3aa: CAINSGGYSYNEQFF
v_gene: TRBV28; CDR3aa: CASTRTGGTQYF
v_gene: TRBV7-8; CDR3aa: CASSPAAGLSYNEQFF
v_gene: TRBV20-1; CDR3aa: CSARASGSYEQYF
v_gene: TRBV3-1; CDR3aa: CASSPARGPLETQYF
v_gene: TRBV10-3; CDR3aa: CAIRDLYEQYF
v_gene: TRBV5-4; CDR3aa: CASSLDSFERGGHNEQFF
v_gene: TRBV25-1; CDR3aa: CASSGDRGLVETQYF
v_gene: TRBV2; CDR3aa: CASNTVGRQETQYF
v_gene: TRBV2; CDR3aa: CASSPQGGRTQYF
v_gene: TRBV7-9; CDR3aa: CASSAKQGWGYTF
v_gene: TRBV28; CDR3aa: CASSSRTGTNTGELFF
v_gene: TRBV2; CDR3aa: CASRQWVATQYF
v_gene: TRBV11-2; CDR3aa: CASSLDRWDRGDTGELFF
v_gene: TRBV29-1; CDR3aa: CSVELGSNYGYTF
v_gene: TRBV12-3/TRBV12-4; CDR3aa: CASTPVGSGNTGELFF
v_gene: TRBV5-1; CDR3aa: CASSIGIESEAFF
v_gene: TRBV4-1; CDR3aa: CASSQPGQGGHEQYF
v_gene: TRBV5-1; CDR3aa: CASCVGNSGGTGELFF
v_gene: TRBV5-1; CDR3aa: CASSSGPYTDTQYF
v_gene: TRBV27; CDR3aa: CASTKKTGSSYNEQFF
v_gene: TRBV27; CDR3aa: CASSLSAGDRVHEQYF
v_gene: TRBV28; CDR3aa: CASEGTGDSINTDTQYF
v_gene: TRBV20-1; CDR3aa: CSARGSSQETQYF
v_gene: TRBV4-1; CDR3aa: CASSQEAGALQADTQYF
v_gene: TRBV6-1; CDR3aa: CASSDPGTGDNEQFF
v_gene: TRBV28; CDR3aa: CASTRQGRNQPQHF
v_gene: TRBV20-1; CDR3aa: CSARDPGLRVGYNEQFF
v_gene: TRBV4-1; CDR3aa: CASSQDRGSYEQYF
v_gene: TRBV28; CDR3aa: CASSFSQGNEQFF
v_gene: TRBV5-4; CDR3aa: CASSLGRGAYNEQFF
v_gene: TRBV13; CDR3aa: CASSFLNYGYTF
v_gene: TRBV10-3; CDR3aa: CAISEPGQGAIEQYF
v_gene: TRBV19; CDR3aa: CASSRGRADTGELFF
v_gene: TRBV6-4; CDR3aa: CASSAREGLAGGPRNEQYF
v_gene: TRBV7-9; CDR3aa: CASSMTGNQGYTEAFF
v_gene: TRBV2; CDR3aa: CASSGENYGYTF
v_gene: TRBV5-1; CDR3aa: CASSLGGSTNIQYF
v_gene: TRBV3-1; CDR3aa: CASSQGPANYGYTF
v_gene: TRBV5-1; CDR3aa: CASSLAGETLRGTPLHF
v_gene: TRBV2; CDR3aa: CASRGQGVRREKLFF
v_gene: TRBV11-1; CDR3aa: CASSLSRGSQLGVSYNEQFF
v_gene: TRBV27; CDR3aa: CASSFSLRGLNTEAFF
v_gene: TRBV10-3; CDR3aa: CAISDFGLTDTQYF
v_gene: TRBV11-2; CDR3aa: CASSLVAGQGNEQFF
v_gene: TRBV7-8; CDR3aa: CASSYQGTGYGNEQFF
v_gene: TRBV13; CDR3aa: CASSLEVRANYGYTF